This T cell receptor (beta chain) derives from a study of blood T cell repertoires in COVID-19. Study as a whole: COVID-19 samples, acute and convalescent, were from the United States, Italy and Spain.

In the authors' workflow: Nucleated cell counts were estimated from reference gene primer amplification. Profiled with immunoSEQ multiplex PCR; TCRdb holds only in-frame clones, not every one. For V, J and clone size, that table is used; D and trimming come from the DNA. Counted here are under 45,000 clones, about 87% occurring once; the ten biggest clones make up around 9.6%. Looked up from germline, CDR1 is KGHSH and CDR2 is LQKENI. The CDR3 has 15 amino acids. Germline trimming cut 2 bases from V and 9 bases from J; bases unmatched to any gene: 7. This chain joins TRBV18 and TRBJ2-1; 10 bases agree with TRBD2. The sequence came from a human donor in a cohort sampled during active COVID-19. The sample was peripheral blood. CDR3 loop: CASSPSVAGGSEQFF. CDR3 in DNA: TGTGCCAGCTCACCATCGGTAGCGGGGGGAAGTGAGCAGTTCTTC. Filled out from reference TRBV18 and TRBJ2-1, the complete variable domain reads NAGVMQNPRHLVRRRGQEARLRCSPMKGHSHVYWYRQLPEEGLKFMVYLQKENIIDESGMPKERFSAEFPKEGPSILRIQQVVRGDSAAYFCASSPSVAGGSEQFFGPGTRLTVL.